These 22 T cell receptor beta chains were sequenced from one sample in a study of T-cell memory formation after mild COVID-19. TCRdb processed the 5' RACE reads anew with MiXCR; each CDR3 protein has one entry. The table includes 150,000 to 200,000 distinct CDR3 sequences, roughly 28% detected once. Input material: PBMCs or a T cell subset sorted from them (not recorded which). The receptors stem from an adult woman who had mild COVID-19 (a few samples of this study predate the infection). Cell type and time point are not known.

The chain combines TRBV5-4 with TRBJ2-3; no reliable D call. The CDR3 covers 14 residues. V was trimmed by 0 bases and J by 6 bases, leaving 11 bases between them. Germline V gene data show CDR1 as SGHNT and CDR2 as YYREEE (reference sequence). In DNA form, the CDR3 reads TGTGCCAGCAGCTTGGACAGCCTTAGCGATACGCAGTATTTT. This translates into CASSLDSLSDTQYF.

The chain carries TRBV5-1 and TRBJ2-5; D gene ambiguous. The V end was cut by 1 base, the J end by 5 bases, with 9 bases between. This CDR3 has 13 amino acids. Germline lookup yields CDR1 SGHRS and CDR2 YFSETQ. CDR3 sequence (DNA): TGCGCCAGCAGCTTGCCCCAAGGGGAGACCCAGTACTTC. Translation gives CASSLPQGETQYF.

The chain is built from TRBV7-9 and TRBJ2-1; D gene unclear. V lost 2 bases and J 2 bases, leaving 10 bases between the germline ends. The CDR3 totals 15 residues. Looked up from germline, CDR1 is SEHNR and CDR2 is FQNEAQ (reference sequence). The CDR3 is CASSLTLAAYNEQFF. The CDR3 DNA is TGTGCCAGCAGCTTAACGCTGGCTGCCTACAATGAGCAGTTCTTC.

This clonotype has just a few counts. The chain has TRBV7-9 and TRBJ1-1; no clear D gene. Germline V gene lookup returns CDR1 SEHNR and CDR2 FQNEAQ (reference sequence). The CDR3 extends over 14 amino acids. V shed 6 bases and J shed 1 base, with 12 bases lying between them. The CDR3 DNA sequence: TGTGCCAGCAGTTTTGGACTTCGGAACACTGAAGCTTTCTTT. It translates to CASSFGLRNTEAFF.

This clonotype was seen just once. The rearrangement links TRBV7-8 to TRBJ2-1; D is undetermined. Trimming cost V 2 bases and J 8 bases, with 19 bases left between them. This CDR3 spans 16 amino acids. CDR1 is SGHVS, CDR2 FQNEAQ, per germline. CDR3 residues: CASSLILAPRVDEQFF. The CDR3 DNA sequence: TGTGCCAGCAGCTTAATTCTCGCCCCGCGTGTCGATGAGCAGTTCTTC.

The chain joins TRBV7-2 to TRBJ2-7; 11 bases match TRBD1. The germline gives CDR1 SGHTA, CDR2 FQGNSA. This CDR3 region has 14 residues. The V segment lost 4 bases and the J segment 4 bases; nucleotides outside the gene matches: 3. CDR3 protein: CASSWDRGMYEQYF. In DNA form, the CDR3 reads TGTGCCAGCAGCTGGGACAGGGGGATGTACGAGCAGTACTTC.

The CDR3 nucleotides read TGTGCCAGCAGCAACCGCCGACGGGGGGGCCGAGAAGAGACCCAGTACTTC. This codes for CASSNRRRGGREETQYF. The rearrangement uses TRBV6-2 or TRBV6-3 and TRBJ2-5; 8 nucleotides match TRBD2. Trimming removed 6 bases from V and 3 bases from J; junction bases left unmatched: 15. The CDR3 runs 17 residues. CDR1 and CDR2 (germline): MNHEY, SVGEGT.

The table lists this clonotype with a few counts. V and J are TRBV5-1 and TRBJ1-6; 11 nucleotides line up with TRBD1. The CDR3 consists of 16 residues. Germline V gives CDR1 SGHRS, CDR2 YFSETQ. V was clipped by 0 bases and J by 9 bases; unmatched bases: 5. CDR3 in DNA: TGCGCCAGCAGCTTGGAAGGACAGGGGGCTTTTTCACCCCTCCACTTT. Translating gives CASSLEGQGAFSPLHF.

This clonotype was counted only a few times. The chain has TRBV20-1 and TRBJ2-1, with no clear D. Trimming removed 8 bases at V and 5 bases at J, with 13 bases between. Germline CDR1 DFQATT, CDR2 SNEGSKA (reference sequence). This CDR3 region has 12 residues. The CDR3 spells CSFSGPNNEQFF. In DNA form, the CDR3 reads TGCAGTTTCTCCGGGCCAAACAATGAGCAGTTCTTC.

This clonotype has just a few counts. The chain couples TRBV5-1 to TRBJ2-3; D is unresolved. Trimming took 0 bases from V and 0 from J, leaving 14 bases between them. Per germline, CDR1 SGHRS and CDR2 YFSETQ. The length of the CDR3 is 17 residues. The CDR3, as DNA: TGCGCCAGCAGCTTGGGTGCTGGAGCCTATAGCACAGATACGCAGTATTTT. Its protein is CASSLGAGAYSTDTQYF.

The chain uses TRBV30 and TRBJ1-2; perhaps TRBD1 as D (6 bases). This CDR3 spans 14 amino acids. Germline V gene sequence: CDR1 GTSNPN, CDR2 SVGIG (reference sequence). V lost 4 bases to trimming and J lost 13 bases, with 25 bases between them. For the CDR3, the DNA is TGTGCCTGGACCCCCTTGTTGGCAGGGACATCGGCCACCTTC. Amino acids: CAWTPLLAGTSATF.

Ten or more counts support this clonotype. CDR3 in DNA: TGTGCCAGCAGCTTAAACCCGGGAGGGCCCATTCAGTACTTC. Translation gives CASSLNPGGPIQYF. The rearrangement joins TRBV11-2 to TRBJ2-4, with 8 nucleotides matching TRBD2. Germline V CDR1 and CDR2: SGHAT, FQNNGV. With V trimmed by 2 bases and J by 9 bases, 6 bases remained unmatched. This CDR3 contains 14 residues. Full variable domain (outside the CDR3, taken from reference TRBV11-2 and TRBJ2-4): EAGVAQSPRYKIIEKRQSVAFWCNPISGHATLYWYQQILGQGPKLLIQFQNNGVVDDSQLPKDRFSAERLKGVDSTLKIQPAKLEDSAVYLCASSLNPGGPIQYFGAGTRLSVL.

This rearrangement joins TRBV15 to TRBJ2-1; perhaps TRBD2 as D (6 bases). The CDR3 has 18 amino acids. V lost 6 bases, J lost 6 bases, and 27 bases lay in between. Germline CDR1 is LNHNV and CDR2 is YYDKDF (reference sequence). For the CDR3, the DNA is TGTGCCACCAGGGGACCCCGGGGATGGCGGGATAGTACCAATGAGCAGTTCTTC. It yields the protein CATRGPRGWRDSTNEQFF.

This clonotype showed up just a few times. V is TRBV19 and J is TRBJ1-5; D might be TRBD1 (5 bases). V was pared by 5 bases and J by 4 bases, with 15 bases between. The CDR3 has 15 residues. The germline V gene encodes CDR1 LNHDA and CDR2 SQIVND (reference sequence). The CDR3 region is CASSPLGHANQPQHF. The CDR3 bases are TGTGCCAGTAGTCCCCTCGGACACGCAAATCAGCCCCAGCATTTT.

This CDR3 reads CASSLGRDRENEQYF. CDR3 DNA sequence: TGTGCCAGCAGCTTAGGGAGGGACAGGGAGAACGAGCAGTACTTC. The genes are TRBV7-9 and TRBJ2-7; 9 bases match TRBD1. J gave up 5 bases and V 1 base, and 6 bases lay outside the gene matches. The CDR3 is 15 residues long. Per the germline V gene, CDR1 is SEHNR and CDR2 is FQNEAQ (reference sequence).

This chain links TRBV7-2 with TRBJ1-1; tentatively, D is TRBD1 (6 bases). V lost 4 bases and J lost 4, with 13 bases in between. Germline CDR1 reads SGHTA; CDR2 reads FQGNSA. This CDR3 has 14 residues. Here the CDR3 reads CASSSNGGPTEAFF. CDR3 nucleotides: TGTGCCAGCAGCTCAAACGGGGGGCCCACTGAAGCTTTCTTT.

There are a few counts of this clonotype. The chain is built from TRBV18 and TRBJ2-1; D possibly matches TRBD1 or TRBD2 (5 bases each). V lost 0 bases, J lost 8 bases, and 8 bases lay in between. Germline-derived CDR1 and CDR2 are KGHSH and LQKENI. CDR3 size: 13 residues. The CDR3 DNA reads TGTGCCAGCTCACCACCGCCGGGACATGAGCAGTTCTTC. It encodes CASSPPPGHEQFF.

In this sample, this clonotype turned up once. The V call is TRBV3-1, the J call TRBJ2-6, with D perhaps matching TRBD1 (5 bases). The V and J ends lost 2 bases and 0 bases respectively, with 5 bases between them. The CDR3 length is 15 residues. Germline-derived CDR1 and CDR2 are LGHDT and YNNKEL (reference sequence). The CDR3 nucleotides read TGTGCCAGCAGCCAACAGGGCTCTGGGGCCAACGTCCTGACTTTC. Its translation is CASSQQGSGANVLTF. Full variable domain (rest looked up from reference TRBV3-1 and TRBJ2-6): DTAVSQTPKYLVTQMGNDKSIKCEQNLGHDTMYWYKQDSKKFLKIMFSYNNKELIINETVPNRFSPKSPDKAHLNLHINSLELGDSAVYFCASSQQGSGANVLTFGAGSRLTVL.

This chain uses TRBV5-1 with TRBJ2-6, with 7 bases fitting TRBD2. Trimming at V came to 5 bases and at J to 4 bases, leaving 15 bases not matched to a gene. The CDR3 totals 18 residues. CDR1 SGHRS and CDR2 YFSETQ come from the germline V gene. The CDR3 DNA reads as TGCGCCAGCAGTCCCGGACTAGGAGGCAGTCTGGGGGCCAACGTCCTGACTTTC. Translation gives CASSPGLGGSLGANVLTF.

The chain is built from TRBV12-3 or TRBV12-4 and TRBJ1-1, with D possibly being TRBD1 (6 bases). V lost 4 bases and J 2 bases, leaving 11 bases between the germline ends. This CDR3 is built from 14 residues. The CDR3 spells CASSSGQTNTEAFF. The CDR3 nucleotides are TGTGCCAGCAGTTCCGGACAGACTAACACTGAAGCTTTCTTT.

J is TRBJ2-7 and V is TRBV20-1; 9 bases fit TRBD2. Germline values: CDR1 DFQATT, CDR2 SNEGSKA (reference sequence). The junction had 11 bases not matched to a gene; V was cut back by 0 bases and J by 2 bases. The CDR3 is 17 amino acids. The CDR3: CSARDRPSGDSPYEQYF. CDR3 nucleotide sequence: TGCAGTGCTAGAGATCGCCCTAGCGGGGATTCCCCCTACGAGCAGTACTTC.

The chain joins TRBV25-1 to TRBJ2-5; D is ambiguous. Germline assignment: CDR1 MGHDK and CDR2 SYGVNS. The length of the CDR3 is 15 residues. V dropped 2 bases and J dropped 5 bases, with 15 bases sitting between them. CDR3 in amino acids: CASSERSPLLETQYF. The DNA for the CDR3 is TGTGCCAGCAGTGAACGGTCCCCCCTGTTGGAGACCCAGTACTTC.